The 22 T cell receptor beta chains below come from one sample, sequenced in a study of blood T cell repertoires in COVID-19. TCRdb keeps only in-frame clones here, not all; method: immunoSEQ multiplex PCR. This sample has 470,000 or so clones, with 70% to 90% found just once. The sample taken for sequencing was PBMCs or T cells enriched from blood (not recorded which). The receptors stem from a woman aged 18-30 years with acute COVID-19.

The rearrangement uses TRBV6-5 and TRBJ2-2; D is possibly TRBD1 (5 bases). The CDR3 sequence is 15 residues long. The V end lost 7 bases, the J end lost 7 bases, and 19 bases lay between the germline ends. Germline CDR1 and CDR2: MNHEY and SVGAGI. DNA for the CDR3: TGTGCCAGCACCGGACACAAGGCTACTCTCGGGGAGCTGTTTTTT. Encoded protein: CASTGHKATLGELFF.

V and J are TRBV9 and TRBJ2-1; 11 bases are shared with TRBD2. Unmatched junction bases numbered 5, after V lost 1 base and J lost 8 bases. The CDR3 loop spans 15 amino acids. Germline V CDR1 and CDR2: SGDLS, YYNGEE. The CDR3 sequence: CASSVPTSGVHEQFF. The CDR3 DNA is TGTGCCAGCAGCGTACCGACTAGCGGGGTCCATGAGCAGTTCTTC.

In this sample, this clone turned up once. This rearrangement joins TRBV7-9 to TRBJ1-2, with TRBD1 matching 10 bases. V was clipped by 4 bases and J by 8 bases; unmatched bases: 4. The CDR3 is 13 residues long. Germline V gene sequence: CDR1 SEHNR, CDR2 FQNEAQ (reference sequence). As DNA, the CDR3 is TGTGCCAGCAGCTCGACAGGGGGCAGGGGCTACACCTTC. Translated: CASSSTGGRGYTF.

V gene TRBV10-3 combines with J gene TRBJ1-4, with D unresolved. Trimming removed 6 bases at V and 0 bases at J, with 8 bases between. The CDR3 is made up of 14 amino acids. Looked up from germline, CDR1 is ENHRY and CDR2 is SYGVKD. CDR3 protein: CAIRNSATNEKLFF. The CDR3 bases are TGTGCCATCAGGAACAGTGCAACTAATGAAAAACTGTTTTTT.

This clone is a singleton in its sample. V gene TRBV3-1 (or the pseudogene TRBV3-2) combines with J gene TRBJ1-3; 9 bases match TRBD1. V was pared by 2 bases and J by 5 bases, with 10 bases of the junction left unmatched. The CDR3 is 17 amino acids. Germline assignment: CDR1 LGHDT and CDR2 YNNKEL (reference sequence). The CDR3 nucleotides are TGTGCCAGCAGCCAAAACTCCGGGACAGGGTATAGAAACACCATATATTTT. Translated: CASSQNSGTGYRNTIYF.

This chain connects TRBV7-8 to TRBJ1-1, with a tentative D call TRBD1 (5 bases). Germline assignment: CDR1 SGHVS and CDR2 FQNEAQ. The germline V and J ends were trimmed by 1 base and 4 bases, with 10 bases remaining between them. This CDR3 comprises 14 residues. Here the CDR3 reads CASSLVRAGTEAFF. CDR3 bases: TGTGCCAGCAGCTTAGTCAGGGCTGGCACTGAAGCTTTCTTT.

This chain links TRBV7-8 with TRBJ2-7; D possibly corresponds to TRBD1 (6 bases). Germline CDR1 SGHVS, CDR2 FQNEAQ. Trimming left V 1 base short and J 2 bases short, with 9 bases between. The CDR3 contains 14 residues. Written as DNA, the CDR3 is TGTGCCAGCAGCTTAGAAGAGGGGGCCTACGAGCAGTACTTC. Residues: CASSLEEGAYEQYF.

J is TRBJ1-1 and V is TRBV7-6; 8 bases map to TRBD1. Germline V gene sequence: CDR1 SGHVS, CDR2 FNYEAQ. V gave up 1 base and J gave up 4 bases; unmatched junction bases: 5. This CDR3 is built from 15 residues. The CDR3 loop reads CASSLGTGSSTEAFF. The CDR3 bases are TGTGCCAGCAGCTTAGGGACAGGGAGTAGCACTGAAGCTTTCTTT.

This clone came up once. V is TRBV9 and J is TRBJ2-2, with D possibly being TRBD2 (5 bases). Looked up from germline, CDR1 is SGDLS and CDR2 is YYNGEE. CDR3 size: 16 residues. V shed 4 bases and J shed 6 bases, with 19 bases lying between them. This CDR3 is CASSPIREGLAGELFF. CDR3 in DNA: TGTGCCAGCAGCCCTATTCGAGAGGGATTAGCCGGGGAGCTGTTTTTT.

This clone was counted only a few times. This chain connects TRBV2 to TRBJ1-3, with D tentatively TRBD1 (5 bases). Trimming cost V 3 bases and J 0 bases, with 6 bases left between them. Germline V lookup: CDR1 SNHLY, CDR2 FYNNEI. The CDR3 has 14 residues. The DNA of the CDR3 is TGTGCCAGCAGTGAGACAGCCTCTGGAAACACCATATATTTT. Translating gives CASSETASGNTIYF.

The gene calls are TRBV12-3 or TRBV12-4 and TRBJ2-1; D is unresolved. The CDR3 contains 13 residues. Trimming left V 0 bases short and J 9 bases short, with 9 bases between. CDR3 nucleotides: TGTGCCAGCAGTTTAGCAGCCTGGGCTGAGCAGTTCTTC. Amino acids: CASSLAAWAEQFF.

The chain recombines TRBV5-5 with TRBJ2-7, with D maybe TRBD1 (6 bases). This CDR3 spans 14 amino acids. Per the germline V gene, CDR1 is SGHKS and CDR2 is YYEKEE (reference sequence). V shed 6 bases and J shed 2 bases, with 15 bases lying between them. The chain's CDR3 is CASTRDNPTYEQYF. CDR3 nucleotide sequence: TGTGCCAGCACCAGGGACAACCCAACCTACGAGCAGTACTTC. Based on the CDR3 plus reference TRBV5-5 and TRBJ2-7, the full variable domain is DAGVTQSPTHLIKTRGQQVTLRCSPISGHKSVSWYQQVLGQGPQFIFQYYEKEERGRGNFPDRFSARQFPNYSSELNVNALLLGDSALYLCASTRDNPTYEQYFGPGTRLTVT.

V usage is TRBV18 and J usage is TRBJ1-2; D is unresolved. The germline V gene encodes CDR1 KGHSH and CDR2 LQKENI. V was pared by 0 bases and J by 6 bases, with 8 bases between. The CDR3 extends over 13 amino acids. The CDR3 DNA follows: TGTGCCAGCTCACCACCCGGGAAGGATGGCTACACCTTC. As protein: CASSPPGKDGYTF.

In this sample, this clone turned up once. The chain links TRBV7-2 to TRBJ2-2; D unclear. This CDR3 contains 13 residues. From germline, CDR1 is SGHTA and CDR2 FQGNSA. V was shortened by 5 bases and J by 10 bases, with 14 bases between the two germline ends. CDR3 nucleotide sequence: TGTGCCAGCAGCCCCGTGCCAGGCGCGGAGCTGTTTTTT. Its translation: CASSPVPGAELFF. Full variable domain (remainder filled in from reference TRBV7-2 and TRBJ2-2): GAGVSQSPSNKVTEKGKDVELRCDPISGHTALYWYRQSLGQGLEFLIYFQGNSAPDKSGLPSDRFSAERTGGSVSTLTIQRTQQEDSAVYLCASSPVPGAELFFGEGSRLTVL.

CDR3 in DNA: TGTGCCAGTTCAGCAGCGGGACTAGCGGGGACTGAGCAGTTCTTC. Translated: CASSAAGLAGTEQFF. The chain recombines TRBV27 with TRBJ2-1, with 13 bases matching TRBD2. The V segment lost 9 bases and the J segment 9 bases; nucleotides outside the gene matches: 11. The CDR3 totals 15 residues. Germline assignment: CDR1 MNHEY and CDR2 SMNVEV (reference sequence).

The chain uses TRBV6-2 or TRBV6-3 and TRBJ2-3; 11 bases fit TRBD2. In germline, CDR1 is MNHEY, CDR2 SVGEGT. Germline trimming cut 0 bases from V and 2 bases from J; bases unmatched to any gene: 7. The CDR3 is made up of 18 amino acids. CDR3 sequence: CASSYSLPSGGFTDTQYF. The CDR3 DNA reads TGTGCCAGCAGTTACTCTTTGCCTAGCGGGGGGTTCACAGATACGCAGTATTTT.

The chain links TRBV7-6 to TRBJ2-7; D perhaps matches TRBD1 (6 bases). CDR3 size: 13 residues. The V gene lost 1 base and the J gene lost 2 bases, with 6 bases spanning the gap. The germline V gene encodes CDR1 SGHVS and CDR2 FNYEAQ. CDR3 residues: CASSLGTAYEQYF. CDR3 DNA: TGTGCCAGCAGCTTAGGGACAGCCTACGAGCAGTACTTC.

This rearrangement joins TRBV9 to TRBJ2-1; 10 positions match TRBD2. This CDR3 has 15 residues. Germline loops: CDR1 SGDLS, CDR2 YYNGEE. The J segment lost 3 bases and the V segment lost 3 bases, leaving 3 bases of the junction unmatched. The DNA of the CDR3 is TGTGCCAGCAGCGACGGGACTAGCGTCTACAATGAGCAGTTCTTC. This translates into CASSDGTSVYNEQFF.

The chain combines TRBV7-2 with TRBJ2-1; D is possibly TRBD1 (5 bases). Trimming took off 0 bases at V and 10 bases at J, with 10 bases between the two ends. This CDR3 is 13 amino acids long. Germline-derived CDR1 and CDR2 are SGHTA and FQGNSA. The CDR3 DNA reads TGTGCCAGCAGCTTAGCAGGGGAATTGGAGCAGTTCTTC. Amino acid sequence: CASSLAGELEQFF.

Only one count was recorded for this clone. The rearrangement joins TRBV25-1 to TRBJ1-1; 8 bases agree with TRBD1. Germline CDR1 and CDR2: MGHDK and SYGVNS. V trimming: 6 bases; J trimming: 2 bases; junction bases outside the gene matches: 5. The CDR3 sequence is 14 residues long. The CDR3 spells CASSRSGGNTEAFF. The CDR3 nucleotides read TGTGCCAGCAGCAGATCAGGGGGCAACACTGAAGCTTTCTTT.

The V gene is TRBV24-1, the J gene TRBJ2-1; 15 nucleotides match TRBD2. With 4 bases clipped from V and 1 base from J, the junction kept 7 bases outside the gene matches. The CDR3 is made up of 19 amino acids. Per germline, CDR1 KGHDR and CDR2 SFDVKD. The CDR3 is CATSDHGLAGGRSYNEQFF. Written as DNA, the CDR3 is TGTGCCACCAGTGACCACGGACTAGCGGGAGGGAGGTCCTACAATGAGCAGTTCTTC.

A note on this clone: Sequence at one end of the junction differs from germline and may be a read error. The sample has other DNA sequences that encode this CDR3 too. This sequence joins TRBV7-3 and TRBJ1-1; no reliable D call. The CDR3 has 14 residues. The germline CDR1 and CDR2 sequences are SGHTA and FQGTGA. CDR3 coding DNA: TGTGCCAGCAGCCTAACCGACCGCGGGACTGAAGCTTTCTTT. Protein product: CASSLTDRGTEAFF.